These T cell receptor beta chains were read from a single sample in a study of blood T cell repertoires in COVID-19. Clones were sequenced by immunoSEQ multiplex PCR, and TCRdb holds only the in-frame ones, with some missing. The table shows a few hundred thousand clones, with about four fifths occurring only once. Sequencing was performed on PBMCs or T cells enriched from blood (not recorded which). The source is a man aged 50 to 59 who had recovered from COVID-19. Each CDR3 is given with its conserved first and last residue. Each record gives: J gene, CDR3 length, V gene, clone size, D gene, CDR3 DNA, CDR3 protein. A D gene is named only where the DNA matches it firmly. For some rows the clone size is stated as once, few or many, or as a class when expanded; others skip it.

TRBJ1-5,15,TRBV7-2,NA,TRBD1,TGTGCCAGCAGCAGTCAGGGGGCAGGCAATCAGCCCCAGCATTTT,CASSSQGAGNQPQHF
TRBJ2-1,17,TRBV28,NA,NA,TGTGCCAGCAGTTTAGAGTCTGGGCAAAGCGGCTACAATGAGCAGTTCTTC,CASSLESGQSGYNEQFF
TRBJ2-3,13,TRBV6-5,NA,NA,TGTGCCAGCAGTCCCATGGGAGGAGATACGCAGTATTTT,CASSPMGGDTQYF
TRBJ2-7,15,TRBV7-3,NA,TRBD2,TGTGCCAGCAGCCCGAGGACTAGCGCGATCTACGAGCAGTACTTC,CASSPRTSAIYEQYF
TRBJ1-2,18,TRBV28,once,TRBD1,TGTGCCAGCAGTTCCCCCCGGGACAGGGGGCGAATACACTATGGCTACACCTTC,CASSSPRDRGRIHYGYTF
TRBJ1-2,14,TRBV7-9,NA,TRBD1,TGTGCCAGCAGCCGCGGACAGGGGGGCTATGGCTACACCTTC,CASSRGQGGYGYTF
TRBJ2-1,14,TRBV7-3,NA,TRBD1,TGTGCCAGCAGCACGGGACAGTCCTACAATGAGCAGTTCTTC,CASSTGQSYNEQFF
TRBJ2-7,20,TRBV18,NA,TRBD1,TGTGCCAGCTCACCACCCCCCGGACAGGGGGCGACTTTATACCCATACGAGCAGTACTTC,CASSPPPGQGATLYPYEQYF
TRBJ1-3,17,TRBV4-3,NA,TRBD1,TGCGCCAGCAGCCCGGGGACAGGGGGCGCGCGAGGAAACACCATATATTTT,CASSPGTGGARGNTIYF
TRBJ1-1,12,TRBV5-1,NA,NA,TGCGCCAGCAGCTTGGGACAGTCTGAAGCTTTCTTT,CASSLGQSEAFF
TRBJ2-2,15,TRBV9,NA,NA,TGTGCCAGCAGCGTAGGCGGGGGCACCACCGGGGAGCTGTTTTTT,CASSVGGGTTGELFF
TRBJ2-7,13,TRBV9,NA,NA,TGTGCCAGCAGCGTAGAGGGGGTAGACGAGCAGTACTTC,CASSVEGVDEQYF
TRBJ2-2,14,TRBV5-1,NA,NA,TGCGCCGGAGCAGTGGGCGGGTCGGCGGGGGAGCTGTTTTTT,CAGAVGGSAGELFF
TRBJ1-2,14,TRBV16,once,NA,TGTGCCAGCAGCCAATCTGACCGACTCTATGGCTACACCTTC,CASSQSDRLYGYTF
TRBJ2-7,16,TRBV7-2,NA,TRBD2,TGTGCCAGCAGCTTCCAGGGCGGGAGGATGGGCTACGAGCAGTACTTC,CASSFQGGRMGYEQYF
TRBJ2-1,15,TRBV10-2,once,TRBD1,TGCGCCAGTAAAGAACCCGGGACAGGTTTCTATGAGCAGTTCTTC,CASKEPGTGFYEQFF
TRBJ1-2,12,TRBV29-1,NA,NA,TGCAGCGTCGTACACCCTAACTATGGCTACACCTTC,CSVVHPNYGYTF
TRBJ1-4,14,TRBV19,NA,NA,TGTGCCAGTAGTCCAACGGCAACTAATGAAAAACTGTTTTTT,CASSPTATNEKLFF
TRBJ2-2,17,TRBV21-1,once,NA,TGTGCCAGCAGCAAAATTGCGGGGGGCCCTAACACCGGGGAGCTGTTTTTT,CASSKIAGGPNTGELFF
TRBJ1-2,12,TRBV28,NA,NA,TGTGCCAGCAGTCGGAACAACTATGGCTATACCTTC,CASSRNNYGYTF
TRBJ1-1,14,TRBV5-1,NA,NA,TGCGCCAGCAGCTTGGACACCTCCAACACTGAAGCTTTCTTT,CASSLDTSNTEAFF
TRBJ2-6,18,TRBV7-8,NA,TRBD2,TGTGCCAGCAGCTTCGGTCCGATCCGGGGGGCTGGGGCCAACGTCCTGACTTTC,CASSFGPIRGAGANVLTF
TRBJ2-3,18,TRBV27,NA,NA,TGTGCCAGCAGTTTGGCTCTCTCACAGGGACCCCTCACAGATACGCAGTATTTT,CASSLALSQGPLTDTQYF
TRBJ1-6,15,TRBV9,NA,NA,TGTGCCAGCAGCGTAGTCGGACAGAAAAATTCACCCCTCCACTTT,CASSVVGQKNSPLHF
TRBJ1-2,13,TRBV15,NA,NA,TGTGCCACCAGCTCCAAGACTATCGGTGGCTACACCTTC,CATSSKTIGGYTF
TRBJ1-1,14,TRBV5-4,NA,TRBD1,TGTGCCAGCAGCCCCAACCAGGGGGGCACTGAAGCTTTCTTT,CASSPNQGGTEAFF